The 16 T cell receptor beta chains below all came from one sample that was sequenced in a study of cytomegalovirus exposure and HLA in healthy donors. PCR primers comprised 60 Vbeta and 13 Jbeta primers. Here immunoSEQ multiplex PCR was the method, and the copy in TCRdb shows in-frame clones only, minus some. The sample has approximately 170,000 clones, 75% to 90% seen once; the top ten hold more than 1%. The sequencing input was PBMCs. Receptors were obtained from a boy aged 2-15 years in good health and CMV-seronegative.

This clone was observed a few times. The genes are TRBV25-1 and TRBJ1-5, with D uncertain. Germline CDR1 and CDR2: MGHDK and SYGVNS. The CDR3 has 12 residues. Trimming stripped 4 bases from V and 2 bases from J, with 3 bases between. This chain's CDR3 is CASSVGNQPQHF. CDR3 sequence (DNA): TGTGCCAGCAGTGTCGGCAATCAGCCCCAGCATTTT.

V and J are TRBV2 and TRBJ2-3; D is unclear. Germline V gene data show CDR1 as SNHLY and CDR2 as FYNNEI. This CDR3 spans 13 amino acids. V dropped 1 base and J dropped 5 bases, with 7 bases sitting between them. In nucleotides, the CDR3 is TGTGCCAGCAGTGAAGTGGCGGTAGATACGCAGTATTTT. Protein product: CASSEVAVDTQYF.

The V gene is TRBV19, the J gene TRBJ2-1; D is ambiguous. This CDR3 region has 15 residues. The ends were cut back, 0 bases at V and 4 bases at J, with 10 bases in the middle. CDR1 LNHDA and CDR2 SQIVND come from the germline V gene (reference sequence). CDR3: CASSIDRSQYNEQFF. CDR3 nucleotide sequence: TGTGCCAGTAGTATAGATCGGTCCCAATACAATGAGCAGTTCTTC.

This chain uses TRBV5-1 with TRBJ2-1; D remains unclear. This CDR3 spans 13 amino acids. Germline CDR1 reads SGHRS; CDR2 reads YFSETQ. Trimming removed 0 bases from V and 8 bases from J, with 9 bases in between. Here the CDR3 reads CASSLAVRDEQFF. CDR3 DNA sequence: TGCGCCAGCAGCTTGGCCGTGCGCGATGAGCAGTTCTTC.

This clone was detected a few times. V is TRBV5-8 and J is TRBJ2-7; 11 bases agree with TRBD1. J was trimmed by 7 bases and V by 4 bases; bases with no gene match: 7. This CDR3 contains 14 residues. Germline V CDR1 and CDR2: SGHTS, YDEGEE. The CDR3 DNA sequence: TGTGCCAGCAGCCGAGGACAGGGGGCGAAAGAGCAGTACGTC. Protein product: CASSRGQGAKEQYV.

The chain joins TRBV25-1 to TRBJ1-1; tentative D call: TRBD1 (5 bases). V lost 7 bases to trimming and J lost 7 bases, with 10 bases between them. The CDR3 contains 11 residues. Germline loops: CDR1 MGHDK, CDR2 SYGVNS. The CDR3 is CASIKRGEAFF. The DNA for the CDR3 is TGTGCCAGCATAAAAAGGGGTGAAGCTTTCTTT.

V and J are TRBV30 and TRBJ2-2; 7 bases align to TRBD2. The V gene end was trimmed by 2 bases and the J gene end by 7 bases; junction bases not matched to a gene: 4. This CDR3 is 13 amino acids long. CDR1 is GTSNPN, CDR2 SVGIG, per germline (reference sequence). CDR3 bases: TGTGCCTGGAGTCTATGGGACTACGGGGAGCTGTTTTTT. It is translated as CAWSLWDYGELFF.

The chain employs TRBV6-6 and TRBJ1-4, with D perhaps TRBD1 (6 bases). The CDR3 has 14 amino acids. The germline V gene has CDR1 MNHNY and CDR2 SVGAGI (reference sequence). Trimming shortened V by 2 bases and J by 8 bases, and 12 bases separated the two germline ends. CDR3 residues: CASSYKQGREKLFF. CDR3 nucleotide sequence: TGTGCCAGCAGTTACAAACAGGGCAGGGAAAAACTGTTTTTT.

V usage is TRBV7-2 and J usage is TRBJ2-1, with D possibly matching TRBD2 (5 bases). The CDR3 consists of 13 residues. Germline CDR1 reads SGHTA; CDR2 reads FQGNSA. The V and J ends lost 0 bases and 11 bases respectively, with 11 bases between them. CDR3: CASSLAEAGQQFF. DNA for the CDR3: TGTGCCAGCAGCTTAGCGGAGGCAGGCCAGCAGTTCTTC.

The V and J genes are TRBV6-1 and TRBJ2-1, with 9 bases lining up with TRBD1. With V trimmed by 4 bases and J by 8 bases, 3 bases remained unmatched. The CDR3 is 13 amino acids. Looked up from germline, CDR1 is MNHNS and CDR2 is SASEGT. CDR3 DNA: TGTGCCAGCAGTGTCGGGACAGGGTATGAGCAGTTCTTC. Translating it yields CASSVGTGYEQFF.

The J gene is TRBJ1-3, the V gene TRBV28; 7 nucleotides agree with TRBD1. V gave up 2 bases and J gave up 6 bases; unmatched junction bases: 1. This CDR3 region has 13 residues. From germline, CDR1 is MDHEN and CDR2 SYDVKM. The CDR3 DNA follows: TGTGCCAGCAGTTTAGACAGGGAAAACACCATATATTTT. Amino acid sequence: CASSLDRENTIYF.

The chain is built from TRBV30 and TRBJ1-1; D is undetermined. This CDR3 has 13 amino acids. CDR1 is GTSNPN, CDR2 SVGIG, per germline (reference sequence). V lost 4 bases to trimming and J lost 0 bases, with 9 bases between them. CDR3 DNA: TGTGCCTGGACCCTGAGCATGAACACTGAAGCTTTCTTT. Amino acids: CAWTLSMNTEAFF.

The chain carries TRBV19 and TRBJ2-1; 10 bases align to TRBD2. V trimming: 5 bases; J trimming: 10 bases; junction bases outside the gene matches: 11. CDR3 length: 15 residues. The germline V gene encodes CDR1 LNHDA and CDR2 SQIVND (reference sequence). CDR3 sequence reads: CASSSSISLAGEQFF. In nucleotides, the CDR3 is TGTGCCAGTAGTTCCTCGATTTCACTAGCGGGAGAGCAGTTCTTC.

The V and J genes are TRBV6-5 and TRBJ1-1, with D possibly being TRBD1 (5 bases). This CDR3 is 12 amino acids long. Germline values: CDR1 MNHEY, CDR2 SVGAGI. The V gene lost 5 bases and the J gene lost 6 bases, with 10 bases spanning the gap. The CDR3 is CASSTGGAEAFF. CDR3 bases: TGTGCCAGCAGTACCGGGGGGGCTGAAGCTTTCTTT.

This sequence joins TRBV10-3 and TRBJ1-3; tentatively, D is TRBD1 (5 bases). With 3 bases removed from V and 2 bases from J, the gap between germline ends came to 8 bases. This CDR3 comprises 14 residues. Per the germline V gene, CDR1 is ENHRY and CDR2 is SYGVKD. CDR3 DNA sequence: TGTGCCATCAGTGACAGGGTGGCTGGAAACACCATATATTTT. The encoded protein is CAISDRVAGNTIYF.

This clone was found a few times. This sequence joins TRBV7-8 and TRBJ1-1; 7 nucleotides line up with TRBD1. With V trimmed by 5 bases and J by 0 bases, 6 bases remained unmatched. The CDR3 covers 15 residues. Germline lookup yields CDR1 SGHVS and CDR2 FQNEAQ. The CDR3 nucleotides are TGTGCCAGCAGCCCAGAGGGACAGATGAACACTGAAGCTTTCTTT. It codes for CASSPEGQMNTEAFF.